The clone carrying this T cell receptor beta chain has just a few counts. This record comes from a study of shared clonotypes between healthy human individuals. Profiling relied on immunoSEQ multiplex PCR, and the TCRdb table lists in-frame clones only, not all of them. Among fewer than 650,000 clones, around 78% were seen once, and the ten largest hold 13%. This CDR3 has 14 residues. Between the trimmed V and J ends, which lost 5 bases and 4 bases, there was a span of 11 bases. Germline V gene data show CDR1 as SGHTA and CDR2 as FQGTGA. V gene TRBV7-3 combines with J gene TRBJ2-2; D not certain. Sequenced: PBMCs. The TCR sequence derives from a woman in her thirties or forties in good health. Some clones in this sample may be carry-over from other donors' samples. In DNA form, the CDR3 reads TGTGCCAGCAGCCTCCACTCGGGCACCGGGGAGCTGTTTTTT. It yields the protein CASSLHSGTGELFF.